This T cell receptor beta chain came from a study of STAT3 mutations in large granular lymphocyte leukemia. Profiling relied on immunoSEQ multiplex PCR, and the TCRdb table lists in-frame clones only, not all of them. The profile shows around 7,800 clones, about nine tenths of them singletons. Trimming stripped 3 bases from V and 0 bases from J, with 9 bases between. This CDR3 has 16 residues. Germline CDR1 is WSHSY and CDR2 is SAAADI. Of note for this clone: The antigen remains undetermined.

Study-wide results and limits: After therapy, 6 of 18 patients switched clonotypes, all new clones STAT3 wild type. In several patients, dominant TCR clone burden exceeded STAT3 mutant burden. In T-cell large granular lymphocyte leukemia, about half of patients showed multiple immunodominant subclonotypes. Treatment regimens differed across patients between samplings.

This receptor was taken from a man aged 45-65 years with T-cell large granular lymphocyte leukemia. Some clones in this sample may be carry-over from other donors' samples. The rearrangement uses TRBV10-2 and TRBJ2-6, with D maybe TRBD2 (5 bases). Sequenced material: peripheral blood mononuclear cells. CDR3 coding DNA: TGCGCCAGCAGTGATAAGGGAGTCTCTGGGGCCAACGTCCTGACTTTC. This translates into CASSDKGVSGANVLTF.